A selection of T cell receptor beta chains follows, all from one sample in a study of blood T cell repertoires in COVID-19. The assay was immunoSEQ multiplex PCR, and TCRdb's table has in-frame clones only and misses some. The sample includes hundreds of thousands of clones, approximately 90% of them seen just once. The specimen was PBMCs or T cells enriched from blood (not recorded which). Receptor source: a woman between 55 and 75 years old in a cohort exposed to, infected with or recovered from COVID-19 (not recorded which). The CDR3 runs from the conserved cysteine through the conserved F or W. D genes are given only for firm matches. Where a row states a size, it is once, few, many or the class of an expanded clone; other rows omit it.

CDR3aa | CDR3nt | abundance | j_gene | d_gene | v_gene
CASSRDRDTEAFF | TGTGCCAGCAGCCGCGACCGGGACACTGAAGCTTTCTTT | - | TRBJ1-1 | - | TRBV7-6
CASSKTVNYGYTF | TGTGCCAGCAGCAAAACAGTGAACTATGGCTACACCTTC | - | TRBJ1-2 | - | TRBV12-3/TRBV12-4
CASSIVPDSYEQYF | TGTGCCAGTAGTATAGTGCCAGACTCCTACGAGCAGTACTTC | - | TRBJ2-7 | - | TRBV19
CASSQDSEGLAGVYEQFF | TGTGCCAGCAGCCAAGATAGTGAGGGGCTAGCGGGAGTTTATGAGCAGTTCTTC | once | TRBJ2-1 | TRBD2 | TRBV14
CASGAGLENSPLHF | TGTGCCAGTGGTGCAGGGTTAGAAAATTCACCCCTCCACTTT | - | TRBJ1-6 | - | TRBV27
CASSVGAGPEQYF | TGTGCCAGCAGCGTAGGGGCAGGCCCAGAGCAGTACTTC | - | TRBJ2-7 | - | TRBV9
CASSYTPPYNSPLHF | TGTGCCAGCAGTTACACTCCCCCCTATAATTCACCCCTCCACTTT | - | TRBJ1-6 | - | TRBV6-5
CASSTVSDPGYGYTF | TGCGCCAGCAGCACCGTTTCGGATCCGGGCTATGGCTACACCTTC | - | TRBJ1-2 | - | TRBV5-1
CASSPGTSGSYEQFF | TGTGCCAGCTCGCCCGGGACTAGCGGGAGCTATGAGCAGTTCTTC | - | TRBJ2-1 | TRBD2 | TRBV18
CASSRGADGYTF | TGTGCCAGCAGTCGGGGGGCGGACGGCTACACCTTC | - | TRBJ1-2 | - | TRBV6-5
CASSLRGETQYF | TGTGCCAGCAGTTTAAGGGGGGAGACCCAGTACTTC | - | TRBJ2-5 | - | TRBV28
CASRERGSTDTQYF | TGTGCCAGCAGAGAGCGGGGTAGCACAGATACGCAGTATTTT | - | TRBJ2-3 | TRBD2 | TRBV7-8
CATSDLGLAGGDEQFF | TGTGCCACCAGTGATTTGGGACTAGCGGGGGGGGATGAGCAGTTCTTC | - | TRBJ2-1 | TRBD2 | TRBV24-1
CASSKGRGGNQPQHF | TGTGCCAGCAGCAAGGGGAGGGGTGGCAATCAGCCCCAGCATTTT | - | TRBJ1-5 | - | TRBV5-6
CARKIVLGRTGSLNTEAFF | TGTGCCAGGAAGATTGTGCTGGGGCGGACAGGGTCCCTGAACACTGAAGCTTTCTTT | - | TRBJ1-1 | TRBD1 | TRBV11-3
CASSNGCRGREAKNIQYF | TGTGCCAGCAGCAACGGATGCAGGGGGCGAGAGGCCAAAAACATTCAGTACTTC | - | TRBJ2-4 | - | TRBV21-1
CASSLYQGNTEAFF | TGTGCCAGCAGTTTATATCAGGGGAACACTGAAGCTTTCTTT | - | TRBJ1-1 | - | TRBV27
CASSQDLASYTF | TGCGCCAGCAGCCAAGATCTGGCCAGTTACACCTTC | few | TRBJ1-2 | - | TRBV4-3
CASSLERGRTSYEQYF | TGTGCCAGCAGTTTAGAGAGGGGGCGTACCTCCTACGAGCAGTACTTC | - | TRBJ2-7 | TRBD1 | TRBV28
CASSLGQGTILDTGELFF | TGTGCCAGCAGCTTGGGACAGGGCACAATATTGGACACCGGGGAGCTGTTTTTT | - | TRBJ2-2 | TRBD1 | TRBV11-3
CASSEEGLGQPQHF | TGTGCCAGCAGTGAAGAGGGGTTAGGACAGCCCCAGCATTTT | - | TRBJ1-5 | - | TRBV6-1
CATRYTGELFF | TGTGCCACTAGGTATACCGGGGAGCTGTTTTTT | - | TRBJ2-2 | - | TRBV6-5
CASSFSTGYYGYTF | TGTGCCAGCAGTTTCAGTACAGGGTACTATGGCTACACCTTC | - | TRBJ1-2 | - | TRBV28
CASERTGSDEQYF | TGTGCCAGCGAACGGACAGGGTCGGACGAGCAGTACTTC | - | TRBJ2-7 | TRBD1 | TRBV2
CASSPGTSSSYEQYF | TGTGCCAGCAGTCCCGGGACTTCCAGCTCCTACGAGCAGTACTTC | - | TRBJ2-7 | - | TRBV27
CASSQRGTGGVGETQYF | TGCGCCAGCAGCCAAAGGGGGACAGGGGGGGTAGGGGAGACCCAGTACTTC | - | TRBJ2-5 | TRBD1 | TRBV4-3
CASSEGSNTIYF | TGTGCCAGCTCGGAGGGCTCCAACACCATATATTTT | - | TRBJ1-3 | - | TRBV18
CASSVSLQGAYTEAFF | TGTGCCAGCAGCGTCTCTCTACAGGGGGCCTACACTGAAGCTTTCTTT | - | TRBJ1-1 | TRBD1 | TRBV9
CASSQGQGTYGYTF | TGTGCCAGCAGCCAAGGACAGGGGACCTATGGCTACACCTTC | - | TRBJ1-2 | TRBD1 | TRBV3-1/TRBV3-2
CASSRDRGRGTDTQYF | TGTGCCAGCAGCAGGGACAGGGGCCGGGGCACAGATACGCAGTATTTT | - | TRBJ2-3 | TRBD1 | TRBV5-6
CASTVSTGGYYGYTF | TGTGCCAGCACCGTTTCCACAGGGGGCTACTATGGCTACACCTTC | - | TRBJ1-2 | TRBD1 | TRBV6-5
CASISGVDYGYTF | TGTGCCAGCATATCAGGGGTTGACTATGGCTACACCTTC | few | TRBJ1-2 | - | TRBV28
CASSISGLHVNTEAFF | TGTGCCAGTAGTATAAGTGGTTTACACGTGAACACTGAAGCTTTCTTT | - | TRBJ1-1 | - | TRBV19
CASSQELGGYGIQYF | TGCGCCAGCAGCCAAGAGCTGGGGGGGTATGGCATTCAGTACTTC | - | TRBJ2-4 | TRBD2 | TRBV4-3
CASSPQGAAKNIQYF | TGTGCCAGCAGTCCCCAGGGGGCGGCCAAAAACATTCAGTACTTC | - | TRBJ2-4 | TRBD1 | TRBV25-1
CASSLGTSGRANEQFF | TGTGCCAGCAGCTTGGGGACTAGCGGGAGGGCCAATGAGCAGTTCTTC | - | TRBJ2-1 | TRBD2 | TRBV5-6
CASSLTGFSGNTIYF | TGTGCCAGCAGTTTGACAGGGTTCTCTGGAAACACCATATATTTT | - | TRBJ1-3 | TRBD1 | TRBV28
CASSLDRAEGYTF | TGCGCCAGCAGCTTGGACAGGGCGGAAGGCTACACCTTC | - | TRBJ1-2 | - | TRBV5-1
CASSSPGQGARSPLHF | TGTGCCAGCAGTTCTCCGGGACAGGGGGCGAGGTCACCCCTCCACTTT | - | TRBJ1-6 | TRBD1 | TRBV6-5
CASSLEWTGNTEAFF | TGCGCCAGCAGCTTGGAGTGGACAGGGAACACTGAAGCTTTCTTT | - | TRBJ1-1 | TRBD1 | TRBV5-1
CASSYRGQAVDTQYF | TGTGCCAGCAGTTACAGGGGACAGGCGGTGGATACGCAGTATTTT | once | TRBJ2-3 | TRBD1 | TRBV6-2/TRBV6-3
CASSLGPRSYTDTQYF | TGTGCCAGCAGCTTAGGCCCCAGGTCCTACACAGATACGCAGTATTTT | - | TRBJ2-3 | - | TRBV7-3
CASSPFGQGAYEQYF | TGCGCCAGCAGCCCCTTCGGACAGGGGGCCTACGAGCAGTACTTC | - | TRBJ2-7 | TRBD1 | TRBV5-1
CASSPRAANEQFF | TGTGCCAGCAGCCCCCGAGCTGCGAATGAGCAGTTCTTC | once | TRBJ2-1 | - | TRBV7-3
CASSPRLAGDNEQFF | TGTGCCAGCAGCCCTCGACTAGCGGGAGACAATGAGCAGTTCTTC | - | TRBJ2-1 | TRBD2 | TRBV7-3
CASSPFVTGELFF | TGCGCCAGCAGCCCTTTCGTCACCGGGGAGCTGTTTTTT | - | TRBJ2-2 | - | TRBV5-1
CSARDSYGYTF | TGCAGTGCTAGAGACAGTTATGGCTACACCTTC | - | TRBJ1-2 | - | TRBV20-1
CASSEGRGFDEKLFF | TGTGCCAGCAGTGAGGGCAGGGGTTTCGATGAAAAACTGTTTTTT | - | TRBJ1-4 | - | TRBV2
CASSIRGHDSYEQYF | TGTGCCAGTAGTATAAGGGGGCACGACTCCTACGAGCAGTACTTC | few | TRBJ2-7 | TRBD1 | TRBV19
CASSPYGTGERQPQHF | TGTGCCAGCAGCCCCTACGGGACAGGGGAACGTCAGCCCCAGCATTTT | - | TRBJ1-5 | TRBD1 | TRBV5-6
CASRPRVKDEQFF | TGTGCCAGCAGGCCCAGGGTTAAGGATGAGCAGTTCTTC | - | TRBJ2-1 | - | TRBV7-2
CASSLNGFPRVRETQYF | TGTGCCAGCAGTTTAAACGGGTTCCCCAGGGTTAGGGAGACCCAGTACTTC | once | TRBJ2-5 | - | TRBV28
CASSRGYEQYF | TGTGCCAGCAGCCGAGGTTACGAGCAGTACTTC | once | TRBJ2-7 | - | TRBV28
CASSPYSQGLGEKLFF | TGTGCCAGCAGTCCTTACTCACAGGGTTTAGGGGAAAAACTGTTTTTT | - | TRBJ1-4 | - | TRBV6-6
CASSFPTGGRYPYEQYF | TGTGCCAGCAGCTTTCCGACAGGGGGAAGGTATCCCTACGAGCAGTACTTC | - | TRBJ2-7 | TRBD1 | TRBV5-6